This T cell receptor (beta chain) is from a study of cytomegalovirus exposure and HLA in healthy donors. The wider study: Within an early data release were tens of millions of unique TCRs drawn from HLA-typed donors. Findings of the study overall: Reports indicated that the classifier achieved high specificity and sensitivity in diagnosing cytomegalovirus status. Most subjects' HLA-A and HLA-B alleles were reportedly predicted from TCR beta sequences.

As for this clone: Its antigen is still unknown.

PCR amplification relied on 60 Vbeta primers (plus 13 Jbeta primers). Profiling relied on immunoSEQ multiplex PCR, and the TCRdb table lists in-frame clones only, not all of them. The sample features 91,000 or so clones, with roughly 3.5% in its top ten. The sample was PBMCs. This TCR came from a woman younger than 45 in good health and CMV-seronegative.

The CDR3 DNA sequence: TGTGCCAGCAGTCCCCCGGGACAGGAGTCCCCGTCACCCCTCCACTTT. This codes for CASSPPGQESPSPLHF. The rearrangement links TRBV27 to TRBJ1-6, with 8 bases matching TRBD1. The CDR3 has 16 amino acids. V dropped 5 bases and J dropped 10; count of bases not matched to a gene: 13. Germline lookup yields CDR1 MNHEY and CDR2 SMNVEV (reference sequence).